This T cell receptor beta chain was identified in a study of T cell clusters in autoimmune cytopenias. TRB was amplified from about 270 ng of peripheral blood genomic DNA per sample. The CDR3 contains 14 residues. The germline CDR1 and CDR2 sequences are MDHEN and SYDVKM. Multiplex touch-down PCR amplified TRB using TRB-A and TRB-B pools in one tube. From the multiplex PCR reads, TCRdb lists one entry per CDR3 protein and no DNA. The data include over a thousand distinct CDR3 sequences; the top ten clones carry around 29%. This clonotype originated in a human donor with an autoimmune cytopenia or autoimmune hepatitis (not recorded which). Material for sequencing was peripheral blood. The J gene is TRBJ1-1, the V gene TRBV28; TCRdb reports TRBD1, a call that lacks DNA to check it against. The CDR3 loop reads CASSLYETGVEAFF.